This T cell receptor (beta chain) originates from a study of T cells after yellow fever vaccination. Study-wide points: The CD4 and CD8 compartments had a small share of their clonotypes in common.

After removal of 4 bases from V and 8 bases from J, the junction contained 4 bases not matched to a gene. The CDR3 is 14 residues long. The germline gives CDR1 PRHDT, CDR2 FYEKMQ (reference sequence). A universal primer site and UMIs were added as TCR cDNA was made by 5'RACE template switching. Via MiXCR, TCRdb re-called the 5' RACE reads, giving one row per CDR3 protein. The table shows hundreds of thousands of distinct CDR3 sequences, with about 13% occurring only once. This clonotype turned up a few times. No antigen is known for it. This sequence was found in a man aged 25-40 years who received the YFV17D yellow fever vaccine. The source material was PBMCs, sampled on the day of the yellow fever booster vaccination. This chain connects TRBV13 to TRBJ1-6; 8 nucleotides match TRBD1. CDR3 sequence: CASSSDRAHSPLHF. Written as DNA, the CDR3 is TGTGCCAGCAGCTCGGACAGGGCGCATTCACCCCTCCACTTT.